These 15 T cell receptor beta chains were all obtained from the same sample, sequenced in a study of spatial heterogeneity in lung cancer. These receptors' antigens are unknown. Time point denoted: sample taken at primary tumor resection. One entry per CDR3 protein, called by TCRdb with MiXCR from the 5' RACE reads. The sample comprises about 14,000 distinct CDR3 sequences, about 4.5% of which are singletons, and about 18% rests with the top ten. Overall study results and limits: Tumor mutation counts were tracked by expanded intratumoral alpha and beta TCR counts.

This material consisted of lung tumor tissue, taken at surgery. The receptor set was obtained from a female donor with early-stage non-small cell lung cancer.

About this clonotype itself: This beta chain lies outside the target of a library built for alpha chains; its clone size means little. This chain connects TRBV7-2 to TRBJ1-3; tentative D call: TRBD1 (6 bases). Germline V gene data show CDR1 as SGHTA and CDR2 as FQGNSA. V shed 3 bases and J shed 8 bases, with 8 bases lying between them. The CDR3 runs 12 residues. CDR3 protein: CASSFQGHTIYF. In DNA form, the CDR3 reads TGTGCCAGCAGCTTTCAGGGGCACACCATATATTTT.

This clonotype was counted ten times or more. Little can be read into the size of this beta chain, an off-target read in a library designed for alpha chains. The chain uses TRBV3-1 and TRBJ2-1, with TRBD2 identical over 9 bases. J was trimmed by 11 bases and V by 6 bases; bases with no gene match: 17. The CDR3 runs to 16 residues. Germline lookup yields CDR1 LGHDT and CDR2 YNNKEL (reference sequence). CDR3: CASSPISGGSQGKQFF. In DNA form, the CDR3 reads TGTGCCAGCAGTCCTATTAGCGGGGGCTCTCAGGGTAAGCAGTTCTTC.

This clonotype has ten or more counts. This beta chain is an off-target read within a library intended for alpha chains, so its frequency means little. The chain joins TRBV12-3 or TRBV12-4 to TRBJ2-2, with 8 bases that match TRBD1. The CDR3 covers 15 residues. Germline trimming cut 2 bases from V and 2 bases from J; bases unmatched to any gene: 1. CDR3 residues: CASSLQGANTGELFF. The CDR3 DNA reads as TGTGCCAGCAGTTTACAGGGGGCCAACACCGGGGAGCTGTTTTTT.

This clonotype was detected many times. In a library made to pick up alpha chains, this beta chain is a stray read with a size that means little. V and J are TRBV11-2 and TRBJ1-1; tentatively, D is TRBD1 (5 bases). Germline CDR1 reads SGHAT; CDR2 reads FQNNGV. CDR3 length: 15 residues. Trimming removed 1 base from V and 0 bases from J, with 9 bases in between. The DNA for the CDR3 is TGTGCCAGCAGCTTAGTTGCAGGGATGAACACTGAAGCTTTCTTT. This gives the protein CASSLVAGMNTEAFF.

This clonotype was detected many times. This beta chain is an unintended read in a library built for alpha chains; its size means little. The rearrangement joins TRBV30 to TRBJ2-7; 8 bases fit TRBD2. CDR1 GTSNPN and CDR2 SVGIG come from the germline V gene (reference sequence). This CDR3 region has 13 residues. After removal of 5 bases from V and 2 bases from J, the junction contained 5 bases not matched to a gene. This chain's CDR3 is CAWASGRAYEQYF. In DNA, the CDR3 is TGTGCCTGGGCTAGCGGGCGGGCCTACGAGCAGTACTTC. Full variable domain (remainder filled in from reference TRBV30 and TRBJ2-7): SQTIHQWPATLVQPVGSPLSLECTVEGTSNPNLYWYRQAAGRGLQLLFYSVGIGQISSEVPQNLSASRPQDRQFILSSKKLLLSDSGFYLCAWASGRAYEQYFGPGTRLTVT.

Note on this clonotype: A library made for alpha chains picked up this beta chain off target, so its size means little. The chain employs TRBV28 and TRBJ1-5; D might be TRBD1 (6 bases). V was pared by 7 bases and J by 1 base, with 11 bases between. The CDR3 length is 14 residues. Looked up from germline, CDR1 is MDHEN and CDR2 is SYDVKM. In DNA form, the CDR3 reads TGTGCCAGCACACAAGGGGGGAGCAATCAGCCCCAGCATTTT. This sequence encodes CASTQGGSNQPQHF.

This clonotype was seen at least ten times. This beta chain slipped into a library made for alpha chains as a stray read, so its size is not meaningful. V gene TRBV6-2 or TRBV6-3 combines with J gene TRBJ2-5; TRBD2 is a possible D gene (6 bases). This CDR3 has 13 residues. Trimming removed 6 bases from V and 6 bases from J, with 14 bases in between. Germline values: CDR1 MNHEY, CDR2 SVGEGT. The CDR3 coding sequence is TGTGCCAGCAGGGTGGGACTGGAAAAGACCCAGTACTTC. Protein product: CASRVGLEKTQYF.

This clonotype counts as medium-sized (0.01 to 0.1%). A library prepared for alpha chains yielded this beta chain as an off-target read; its size is of little meaning. The chain recombines TRBV12-3 or TRBV12-4 with TRBJ2-5; weak D call: TRBD2 (6 bases). Trimming cost V 4 bases and J 1 base, with 10 bases left between them. This CDR3 contains 14 residues. The chain's CDR3 is CASSYHSGQETQYF. Written as DNA, the CDR3 is TGTGCCAGCAGTTATCATAGCGGCCAAGAGACCCAGTACTTC.

This clonotype was seen at least ten times. Being off target in a library aimed at alpha chains, this beta chain has a size of little meaning. J is TRBJ1-5 and V is TRBV7-9; TRBD1 might be the D (6 bases). The CDR3 consists of 14 residues. The ends were cut back, 4 bases at V and 4 bases at J, with 11 bases in the middle. Per germline, CDR1 SEHNR and CDR2 FQNEAQ (reference sequence). The CDR3 region is CASSYWDINQPQHF. The CDR3 DNA reads as TGTGCCAGCAGCTATTGGGACATTAATCAGCCCCAGCATTTT.

This clonotype has a count of ten or more. Because the library targeted alpha chains, this beta chain is an off-target read whose size means little. This chain connects TRBV25-1 to TRBJ2-5; weak D call: TRBD2 (5 bases). The CDR3 is made up of 13 amino acids. Trimming removed 7 bases from V and 4 bases from J, with 13 bases in between. The germline V gene encodes CDR1 MGHDK and CDR2 SYGVNS. CDR3 loop: CASTSRAGETQYF. The CDR3 DNA sequence: TGTGCCAGCACTTCTAGGGCGGGAGAGACCCAGTACTTC.

This clonotype rates as large. Being off target in a library aimed at alpha chains, this beta chain has a size of little meaning. The J gene is TRBJ2-7, the V gene TRBV20-1; 7 bases match TRBD2. With V trimmed by 2 bases and J by 3 bases, 4 bases remained unmatched. The CDR3 has 13 residues. Germline assignment: CDR1 DFQATT and CDR2 SNEGSKA (reference sequence). The CDR3 region is CSARRASGYEQYF. The CDR3, as DNA: TGCAGTGCTAGAAGGGCTAGCGGCTACGAGCAGTACTTC.

By share, this clonotype counts as medium-sized (0.01 to 0.1%). This beta chain came through as a stray read in a library set up for alpha chains, and its size says little. The gene calls are TRBV20-1 and TRBJ2-5, with TRBD1 identical over 9 bases. The CDR3 is 14 amino acids. J was trimmed by 1 base and V by 6 bases; bases with no gene match: 6. Per germline, CDR1 DFQATT and CDR2 SNEGSKA (reference sequence). Here the CDR3 reads CSAVGTGTQETQYF. The CDR3 region has the DNA TGCAGTGCGGTTGGGACAGGGACCCAAGAGACCCAGTACTTC.

There are many counts of this clonotype. This beta chain turned up in a library designed for alpha chains; as an off-target read, its abundance says little. The chain employs TRBV20-1 and TRBJ2-5, with TRBD1 matching over 8 bases. There are 16 residues in the CDR3. The V segment lost 6 bases and the J segment 4 bases; nucleotides outside the gene matches: 16. The germline V gene encodes CDR1 DFQATT and CDR2 SNEGSKA (reference sequence). CDR3 coding DNA: TGCAGTGCGGAGGGTTGGGGACAGGTAGTAGGAGAGACCCAGTACTTC. It encodes CSAEGWGQVVGETQYF.

The table lists this clonotype with many counts. As an off-target read in a library built for alpha chains, this beta chain has a frequency of little significance. The rearrangement joins TRBV29-1 to TRBJ1-3; 7 bases line up with TRBD1. Germline V lookup: CDR1 SQVTM, CDR2 ANQGSEA. V gave up 2 bases and J gave up 2 bases; unmatched junction bases: 3. The CDR3 is 14 residues long. The CDR3 reads CSVEMGQTGNTIYF. The DNA of the CDR3 is TGCAGCGTTGAAATGGGACAGACTGGAAACACCATATATTTT.

In its sample, this clonotype was seen many times. Since the library was made to target alpha chains, this beta chain is a stray read and its abundance is not meaningful. The rearrangement links TRBV5-8 to TRBJ2-3; D unclear. The CDR3 extends over 13 amino acids. Germline V gives CDR1 SGHTS, CDR2 YDEGEE. V lost 0 bases to trimming and J lost 5 bases, with 7 bases between them. CDR3 region: CASSLGPRDTQYF. CDR3 DNA: TGTGCCAGCAGCTTGGGCCCCCGAGATACGCAGTATTTT.